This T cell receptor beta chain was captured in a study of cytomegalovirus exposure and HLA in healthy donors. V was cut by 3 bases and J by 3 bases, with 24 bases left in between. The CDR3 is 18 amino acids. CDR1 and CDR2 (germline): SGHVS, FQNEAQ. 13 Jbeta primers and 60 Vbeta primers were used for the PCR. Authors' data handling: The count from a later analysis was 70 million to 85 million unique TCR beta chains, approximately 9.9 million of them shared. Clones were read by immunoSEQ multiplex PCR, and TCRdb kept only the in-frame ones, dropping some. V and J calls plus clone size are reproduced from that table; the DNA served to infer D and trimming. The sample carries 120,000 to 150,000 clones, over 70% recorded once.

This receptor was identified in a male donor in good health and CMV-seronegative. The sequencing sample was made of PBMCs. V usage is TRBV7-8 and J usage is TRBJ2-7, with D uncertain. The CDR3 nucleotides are TGTGCCAGCAGCTTTGACAACGTAGGAAGCCCTCAGATCTACGAGCAGTACTTC. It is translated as CASSFDNVGSPQIYEQYF. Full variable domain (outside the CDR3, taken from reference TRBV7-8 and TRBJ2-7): GAGVSQSPRYKVAKRGQDVALRCDPISGHVSLFWYQQALGQGPEFLTYFQNEAQLDKSGLPSDRFFAERPEGSVSTLKIQRTQQEDSAVYLCASSFDNVGSPQIYEQYFGPGTRLTVT.